This TCR beta chain is drawn from a study of blood T cell repertoires in COVID-19. Study details: The analysed material was cDNA or gDNA that came from T cells, B-cell-depleted T cells, or PBMCs.

The data were produced by immunoSEQ multiplex PCR, yet TCRdb's version contains in-frame clones alone and is incomplete. In the table there are some 190,000 clones, approximately 85% of which are singletons. The TCR was taken from a man aged 80 or over with COVID-19, enrolled during active disease. Sequencing input: peripheral blood.

In DNA form, the CDR3 reads TGTGCCAGCACCCACCGAGGAAGTAATTCACCCCTCCACTTT. Protein: CASTHRGSNSPLHF. This chain links TRBV5-6 with TRBJ1-6; D not resolved. From germline, CDR1 is SGHDT and CDR2 YYEEEE. V lost 6 bases and J lost 6, with 13 bases in between. The CDR3 is made up of 14 amino acids.